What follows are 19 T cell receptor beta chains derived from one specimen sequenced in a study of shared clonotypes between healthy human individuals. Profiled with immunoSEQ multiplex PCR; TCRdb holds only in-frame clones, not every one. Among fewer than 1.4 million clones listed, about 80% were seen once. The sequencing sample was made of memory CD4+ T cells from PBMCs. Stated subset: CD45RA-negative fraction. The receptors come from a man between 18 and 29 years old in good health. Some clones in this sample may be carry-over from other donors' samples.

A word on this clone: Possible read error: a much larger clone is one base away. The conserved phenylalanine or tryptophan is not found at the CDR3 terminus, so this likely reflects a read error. CDR3 coding DNA: TGCAGCGCAGTTGTAACTGAAGCTTTCTCT. Translation: CSAVVTEAFS. The chain uses TRBV29-1 and TRBJ1-1, with unresolved D. The germline V gene encodes CDR1 SQVTM and CDR2 ANQGSEA. Trimming cost V 7 bases and J 5 bases, with 8 bases left between them. The CDR3 sequence is 10 residues long.

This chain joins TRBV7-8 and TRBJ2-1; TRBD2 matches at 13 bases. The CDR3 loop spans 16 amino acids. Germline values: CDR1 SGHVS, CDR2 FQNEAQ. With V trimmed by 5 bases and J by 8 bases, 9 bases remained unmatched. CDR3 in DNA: TGTGCCAGCAGCCTTCTACTAGCGGGAGGGCCGTATGAGCAGTTCTTC. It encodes CASSLLLAGGPYEQFF. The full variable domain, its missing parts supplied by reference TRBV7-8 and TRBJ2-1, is GAGVSQSPRYKVAKRGQDVALRCDPISGHVSLFWYQQALGQGPEFLTYFQNEAQLDKSGLPSDRFFAERPEGSVSTLKIQRTQQEDSAVYLCASSLLLAGGPYEQFFGPGTRLTVL.

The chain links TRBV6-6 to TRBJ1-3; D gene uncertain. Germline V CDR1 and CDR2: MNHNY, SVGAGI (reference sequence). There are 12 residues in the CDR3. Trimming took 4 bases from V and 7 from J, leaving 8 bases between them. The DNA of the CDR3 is TGTGCCAGCAGTTCCCAACGGAACACCATATATTTT. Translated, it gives CASSSQRNTIYF.

CDR3 loop: CSVNGLAGDHASTDTQYF. As DNA, the CDR3 is TGCAGCGTGAACGGACTAGCGGGGGATCACGCGAGCACAGATACGCAGTATTTT. This chain connects TRBV29-1 to TRBJ2-3; 13 bases agree with TRBD2. V lost 6 bases to trimming and J lost 0 bases; unmatched junction nucleotides: 12. CDR3 length: 18 amino acids. Per germline, CDR1 SQVTM and CDR2 ANQGSEA.

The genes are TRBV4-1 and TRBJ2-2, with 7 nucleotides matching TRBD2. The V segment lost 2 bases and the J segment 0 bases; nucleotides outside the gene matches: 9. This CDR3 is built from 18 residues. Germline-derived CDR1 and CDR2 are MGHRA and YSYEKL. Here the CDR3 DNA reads TGCGCCAGCAGCCAACGTGCCTGGCGGGAGACGAACACCGGGGAGCTGTTTTTT. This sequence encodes CASSQRAWRETNTGELFF.

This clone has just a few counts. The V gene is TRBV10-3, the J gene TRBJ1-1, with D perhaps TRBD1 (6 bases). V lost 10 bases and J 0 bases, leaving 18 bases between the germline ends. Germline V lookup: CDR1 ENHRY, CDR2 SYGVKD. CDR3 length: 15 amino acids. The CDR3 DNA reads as TGTGCCACCGTGGGTTTCGGACAGTTGAACACTGAAGCTTTCTTT. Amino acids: CATVGFGQLNTEAFF.

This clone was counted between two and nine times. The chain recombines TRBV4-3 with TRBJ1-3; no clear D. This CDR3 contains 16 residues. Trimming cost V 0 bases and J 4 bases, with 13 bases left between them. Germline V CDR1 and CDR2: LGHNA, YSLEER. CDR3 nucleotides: TGCGCCAGCAGCCAAGAGGCAAGTTCCCCGGGAAACACCATATATTTT. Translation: CASSQEASSPGNTIYF.

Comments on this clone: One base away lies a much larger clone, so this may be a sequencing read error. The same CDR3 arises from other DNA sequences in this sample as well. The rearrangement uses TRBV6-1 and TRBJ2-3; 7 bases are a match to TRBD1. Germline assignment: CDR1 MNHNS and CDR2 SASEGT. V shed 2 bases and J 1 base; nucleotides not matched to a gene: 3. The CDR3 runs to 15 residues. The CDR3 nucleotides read TGTGCCAGCAGTGAACCCGGACAGGGCACAGATACGCAGTATTTT. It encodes CASSEPGQGTDTQYF.

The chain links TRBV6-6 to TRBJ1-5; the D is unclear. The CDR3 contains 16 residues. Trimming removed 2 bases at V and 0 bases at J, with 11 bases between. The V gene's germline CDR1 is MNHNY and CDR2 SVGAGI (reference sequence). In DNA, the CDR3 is TGTGCCAGCAGTTACGCACAGCCTTATAGCAATCAGCCCCAGCATTTT. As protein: CASSYAQPYSNQPQHF.

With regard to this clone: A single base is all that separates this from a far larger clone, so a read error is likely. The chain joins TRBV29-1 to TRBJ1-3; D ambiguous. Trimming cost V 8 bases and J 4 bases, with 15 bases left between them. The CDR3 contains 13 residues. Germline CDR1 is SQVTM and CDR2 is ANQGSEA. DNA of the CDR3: TGCAGCAGTGGTAGGGCAGACGGAAACACCATATATTTT. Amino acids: CSSGRADGNTIYF.

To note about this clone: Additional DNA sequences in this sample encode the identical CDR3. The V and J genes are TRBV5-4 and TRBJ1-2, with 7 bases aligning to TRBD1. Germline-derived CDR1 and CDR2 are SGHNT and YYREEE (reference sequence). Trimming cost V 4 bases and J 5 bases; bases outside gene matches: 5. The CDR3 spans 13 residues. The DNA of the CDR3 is TGTGCCAGCAGCCCCGGGACAGCATATGGCTACACCTTC. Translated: CASSPGTAYGYTF. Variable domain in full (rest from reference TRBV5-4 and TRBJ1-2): ETGVTQSPTHLIKTRGQQVTLRCSSQSGHNTVSWYQQALGQGPQFIFQYYREEENGRGNFPPRFSGLQFPNYSSELNVNALELDDSALYLCASSPGTAYGYTFGSGTRLTVV.

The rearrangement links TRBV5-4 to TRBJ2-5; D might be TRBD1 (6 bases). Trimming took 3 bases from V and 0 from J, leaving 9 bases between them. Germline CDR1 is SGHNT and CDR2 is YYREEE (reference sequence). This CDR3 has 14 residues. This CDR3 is CASSSQGNQETQYF. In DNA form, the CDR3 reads TGTGCCAGCAGCTCACAGGGAAACCAAGAGACCCAGTACTTC.

The CDR3 sequence is CASSPLGQGANIQYF. CDR3 nucleotide sequence: TGTGCCAGCAGTCCTCTCGGACAGGGGGCCAACATTCAGTACTTC. The V call is TRBV28, the J call TRBJ2-4, with TRBD1 identical over 11 bases. The germline gives CDR1 MDHEN, CDR2 SYDVKM. Germline trimming cut 5 bases from V and 7 bases from J; bases unmatched to any gene: 7. This CDR3 is 15 amino acids long.

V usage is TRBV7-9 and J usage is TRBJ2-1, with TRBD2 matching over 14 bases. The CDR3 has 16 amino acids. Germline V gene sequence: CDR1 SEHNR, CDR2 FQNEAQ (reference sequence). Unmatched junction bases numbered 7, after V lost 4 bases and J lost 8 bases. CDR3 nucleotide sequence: TGTGCCAGCAGCTCCGGGACTAGCGGGAGAGTCGATGAGCAGTTCTTC. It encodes CASSSGTSGRVDEQFF.

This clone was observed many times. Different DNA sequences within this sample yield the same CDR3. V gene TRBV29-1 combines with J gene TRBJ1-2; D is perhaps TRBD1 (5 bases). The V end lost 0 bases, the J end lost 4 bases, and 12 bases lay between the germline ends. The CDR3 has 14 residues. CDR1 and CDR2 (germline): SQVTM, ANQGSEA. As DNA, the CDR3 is TGCAGCGTTGAAGATGGGGACCGGGGCTATGGCTACACCTTC. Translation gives CSVEDGDRGYGYTF. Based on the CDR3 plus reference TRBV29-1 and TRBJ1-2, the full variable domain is SAVISQKPSRDICQRGTSLTIQCQVDSQVTMMFWYRQQPGQSLTLIATANQGSEATYESGFVIDKFPISRPNLTFSTLTVSNMSPEDSSIYLCSVEDGDRGYGYTFGSGTRLTVV.

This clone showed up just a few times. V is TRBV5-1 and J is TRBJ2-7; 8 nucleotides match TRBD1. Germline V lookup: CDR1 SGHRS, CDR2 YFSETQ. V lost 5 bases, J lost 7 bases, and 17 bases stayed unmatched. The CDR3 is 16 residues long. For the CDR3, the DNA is TGCGCCAGCAGGCCTCTCGCAGGGGGCGTCCAGAGAGAGCAGTACTTC. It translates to CASRPLAGGVQREQYF.

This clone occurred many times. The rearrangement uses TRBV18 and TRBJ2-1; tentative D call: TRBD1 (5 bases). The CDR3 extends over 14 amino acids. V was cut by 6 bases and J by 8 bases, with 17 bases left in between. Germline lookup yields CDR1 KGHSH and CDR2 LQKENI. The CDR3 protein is CASSQNQGGDEQFF. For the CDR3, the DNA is TGTGCCAGCTCGCAAAACCAGGGTGGCGATGAGCAGTTCTTC.

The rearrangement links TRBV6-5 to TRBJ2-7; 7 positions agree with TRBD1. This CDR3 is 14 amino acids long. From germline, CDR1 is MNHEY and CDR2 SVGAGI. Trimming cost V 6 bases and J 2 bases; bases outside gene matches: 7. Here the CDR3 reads CASRRQGMAYEQYF. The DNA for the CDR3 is TGTGCCAGCAGGAGACAGGGTATGGCCTACGAGCAGTACTTC.

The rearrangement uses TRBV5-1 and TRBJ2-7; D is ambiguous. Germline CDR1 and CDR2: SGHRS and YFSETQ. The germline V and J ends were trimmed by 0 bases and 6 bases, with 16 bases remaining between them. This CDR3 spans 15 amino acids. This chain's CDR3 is CASSLAVLGKGEQYF. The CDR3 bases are TGCGCCAGCAGCTTGGCCGTTCTGGGTAAAGGCGAGCAGTACTTC. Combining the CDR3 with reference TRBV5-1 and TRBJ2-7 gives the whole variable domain KAGVTQTPRYLIKTRGQQVTLSCSPISGHRSVSWYQQTPGQGLQFLFEYFSETQRNKGNFPGRFSGRQFSNSRSEMNVSTLELGDSALYLCASSLAVLGKGEQYFGPGTRLTVT.